A selection of T cell receptor beta chains follows, all from one sample in a study of lymphopenia after photon versus proton radiotherapy. Using immunoSEQ multiplex PCR, the repertoire was profiled, and TCRdb retains in-frame clones only, with some absent. The sample lists 40,000 to 55,000 clones, roughly 90% occurring once. The sequences come from peripheral blood, collected from a patient treated with photon-based radiotherapy. These receptors all stem from a woman aged 40 to 50 with cholangiocarcinoma. CDR3s include the opening cysteine and the closing phenylalanine or tryptophan. D genes are given only for firm matches. Rows may omit the clone size; those that give it use once, few, many or a size class.

V	D	J	size	DNA	CDR3
TRBV10-3	-	TRBJ1-2	-	TGTGCCATCAACCAGGCAAGGGCTAACTATGGCTACACCTTC	CAINQARANYGYTF
TRBV27	-	TRBJ2-1	once	TGTGCCAGCAGATCCTCACTACTAACCTACTACAATGAGCAGTTCTTC	CASRSSLLTYYNEQFF
TRBV7-9	TRBD2	TRBJ2-2	-	TGTGCCAGCAGCCCTTACCGACTAGCGGGAGGGCGTCGTCCCGGGGAGCTGTTTTTT	CASSPYRLAGGRRPGELFF
TRBV5-1	-	TRBJ1-1	-	TGCGCCAGCAGCTTTTCAGGGGTCACTGAAGCTTTCTTT	CASSFSGVTEAFF
TRBV6-5	TRBD1	TRBJ1-2	-	TGTGCCAGCAGTCTACAGGGGAACTATGGCTACACCTTC	CASSLQGNYGYTF
TRBV29-1	TRBD1	TRBJ1-1	-	TGCAGCGTTGTACCTTGGACAGGGGTTTCTCCTGAAGCTTTCTTT	CSVVPWTGVSPEAFF
TRBV9	TRBD1	TRBJ1-6	-	TGTGCCAGCGCTCAGGGGGCGCCGAATTCACCCCTCCACTTT	CASAQGAPNSPLHF
TRBV4-3	TRBD2	TRBJ2-7	-	TGCGCCAGCAGTCCCCCGGGGGCTAGCGGGATGTACGAGCAGTACTTC	CASSPPGASGMYEQYF
TRBV5-1	-	TRBJ2-3	-	TGCGCCAGCAGCTTGGAAGGCGAGGCGTCAGATACGCAGTATTTT	CASSLEGEASDTQYF
TRBV5-1	-	TRBJ1-1	once	TGCGCCAGCAGCCGCGACGACGGAATTATGAACACTGAAGCTTTCTTT	CASSRDDGIMNTEAFF
TRBV19	TRBD2	TRBJ2-1	-	TGTGCCAGTAGTATAGATCTTAGGGGAGGGAATGAGCAGTTCTTC	CASSIDLRGGNEQFF
TRBV29-1	-	TRBJ1-4	-	TGCAGCGCTGGATCAGGTTCTAATGAAAAACTGTTTTTT	CSAGSGSNEKLFF
TRBV9	TRBD1	TRBJ2-2	-	TGTGCCAGCAGCCAGAACCGGGACAGGGTTGCGAACACCGGGGAGCTGTTTTTT	CASSQNRDRVANTGELFF
TRBV7-9	-	TRBJ2-7	-	TGTGCCAGCAGCTTTTTCGGGCCCTACGAGCAGTACTTC	CASSFFGPYEQYF
TRBV7-8	-	TRBJ1-5	once	TGTGCCAGCAGCTTAGACGGGACGGCACAATGGCCCCAGCATTTT	CASSLDGTAQWPQHF
TRBV11-1	TRBD1	TRBJ1-1	-	TGTGCCAGCAGCCAGGGACAGCTGAACACTGAAGCTTTCTTT	CASSQGQLNTEAFF
TRBV4-2	-	TRBJ2-7	-	TGTGCCAGCAGCCAAGCGGGGGTGGGGGCCGCCTACGAGCAGTACTTC	CASSQAGVGAAYEQYF
TRBV5-5	-	TRBJ2-1	-	TGTGCCAGCAGCTTGGTTGGGACCTCCCCTTCCAATGAGCAGTTCTTC	CASSLVGTSPSNEQFF
TRBV30	-	TRBJ2-7	-	TGTGCCTGGACACAGGGATCTTCCTACGAGCAGTACTTC	CAWTQGSSYEQYF
TRBV7-7	-	TRBJ2-5	-	TGTGCTAGCAGCTTAGCCAGCGGTGGGCGGGAGACCCAGTACTTC	CASSLASGGRETQYF
TRBV4-2	TRBD2	TRBJ2-7	-	TGTGCCAGCAGCCAAGATTACGGGCGGGGGGAAACCTACGAGCAGTACTTC	CASSQDYGRGETYEQYF
TRBV15	TRBD1	TRBJ1-2	-	TGTGCCACCAGCAGAGATCCAACCGGGACAGGTGATGGCTACACCTTC	CATSRDPTGTGDGYTF
TRBV7-2	-	TRBJ2-3	-	TGTGCCAGCAGCTTAGGAGTCCAGGATACGCAGTATTTT	CASSLGVQDTQYF
TRBV30	-	TRBJ1-6	-	TGTGCCTGGAGTGTACGTGGGGCAAGGGGTTCACCCCTCCACTTT	CAWSVRGARGSPLHF
TRBV10-3	-	TRBJ1-6	-	TGTGCCATCAGTGACACCACGGAGGGTTCACCCCTCCACTTT	CAISDTTEGSPLHF
TRBV28	-	TRBJ2-7	-	TGTGCCAGCACCTCCTTTTCAGGGACGGCCTCCTACGAGCAGTACTTC	CASTSFSGTASYEQYF
TRBV6-5	-	TRBJ2-7	-	TGTGCCAGCAGTCTTAGACAGGCGAGCTCCTACGAGCAGTACTTC	CASSLRQASSYEQYF
TRBV29-1	-	TRBJ2-3	-	TGCAGCGCCAAAGGGGCGCTAGCTTCTGATACGCAGTATTTT	CSAKGALASDTQYF
TRBV5-5	TRBD2	TRBJ2-7	-	TGTGCCAGCAGCTTCACTAGCGGGACCTCCTACGAGCAGTACTTC	CASSFTSGTSYEQYF
TRBV10-3	-	TRBJ2-1	-	TGTGCCATCAGTGAGAACGGGGCGAACAATGAGCAGTTCTTC	CAISENGANNEQFF
TRBV6-1	TRBD1	TRBJ1-5	medium-sized	TGTGCCAGCAGTGCATACAGGGGAAAGCCCGTGCAGCCCCAGCATTTT	CASSAYRGKPVQPQHF
TRBV6-5	-	TRBJ1-1	-	TGTGCCAGCAGGGGTGACAGCATGAACACTGAAGCTTTCTTT	CASRGDSMNTEAFF
TRBV4-2	-	TRBJ1-2	-	TGTGCCAGCAGCTCGTTAGGGGGGTATCTCTATGGCTACACCTTC	CASSSLGGYLYGYTF
TRBV5-1	-	TRBJ2-1	-	TGCGCCAGCAGCTTCATATCCGGGGATGATAATGAGCAGTTCTTC	CASSFISGDDNEQFF
TRBV6-5	TRBD1	TRBJ2-5	-	TGTGCCAGCAGGAATACAGGGGGCGGAGAGACCCAGTACTTC	CASRNTGGGETQYF
TRBV10-2	TRBD1	TRBJ1-3	-	TGCGCCAGCAGTGAGTCTTTGGGAAGGGGGCAAGGAAACACCATATATTTT	CASSESLGRGQGNTIYF
TRBV19	-	TRBJ2-7	-	TGTGCCAGTAGTACCTCAGGTTGGTCCTACGAGCAGTACTTC	CASSTSGWSYEQYF
TRBV7-2	-	TRBJ2-7	-	TGTGCCAGCAGCTTAGATGATTACGAGCAGTACTTC	CASSLDDYEQYF
TRBV11-2	-	TRBJ2-3	-	TGTGCCAGCAGCCATAAGACCGCAGATACGCAGTATTTT	CASSHKTADTQYF
TRBV28	-	TRBJ1-3	-	TGTGCCAGCAGTTTTTCAGTGAGCACCATATATTTT	CASSFSVSTIYF
TRBV7-8	TRBD2	TRBJ2-1	-	TGTGCCAGCAGCTTAGAACCAGGTCCTAGCGGCACGGGTGATGAGCAGTTCTTC	CASSLEPGPSGTGDEQFF
TRBV28	-	TRBJ2-7	-	TGTGCCAGCAGTGCCCCGGGCCTCGAGGGAAGCTCCTACGAGCAGTACTTC	CASSAPGLEGSSYEQYF
TRBV5-1	TRBD1	TRBJ2-1	-	TGCGCCAGCAGCCTCGACAGGGCCGATGAGCAGTTCTTC	CASSLDRADEQFF
TRBV7-6	-	TRBJ1-1	-	TGTGCCAGCCAAGCTTACCAGGGTCAATCTGAAGCTTTCTTT	CASQAYQGQSEAFF
TRBV14	-	TRBJ2-7	-	TGTGCCAGCAGCCTCTACAGCTTCCACGAGCAGTACTTC	CASSLYSFHEQYF
TRBV29-1	TRBD1	TRBJ2-7	-	TGCAGCGTTGAAGGGTCGGGACAGGATTACGAGCAGTACTTC	CSVEGSGQDYEQYF
TRBV30	-	TRBJ1-1	once	TGTGCCTGGGGATGGGGGTCGGCCACTGAAGCTTTCTTT	CAWGWGSATEAFF
TRBV7-9	-	TRBJ2-2	-	TGTGCCAGCAGCTTAGGTTCGGGGACGAACACCGGGGAGCTGTTTTTT	CASSLGSGTNTGELFF
TRBV6-1	TRBD2	TRBJ2-3	-	TGTGCCAGCAGTGAAGGGATGGGTAAGCGGGGGGCCCCCACAGATACGCAGTATTTT	CASSEGMGKRGAPTDTQYF
TRBV6-5	-	TRBJ1-1	-	TGTGCCAGCAGCAGAGTGGGAGAAGCTTTCTTT	CASSRVGEAFF
TRBV5-1	TRBD1	TRBJ1-1	-	TGCGCCAGCAGCAGATCCGGACAGGGAACGTGGGCTTTCTTT	CASSRSGQGTWAFF
TRBV10-3	TRBD1	TRBJ1-2	-	TGTGCCCTCCGATCCGGGACAGATGGCTACACCTTC	CALRSGTDGYTF
TRBV5-1	-	TRBJ2-2	few	TGCGCCAGCAGCATTGGCACCGGGGAGCTGTTTTTT	CASSIGTGELFF
TRBV5-1	-	TRBJ1-1	few	TGCGCCAGCAGGTCGACGGAATACACTGAAGCTTTCTTT	CASRSTEYTEAFF
TRBV27	-	TRBJ1-1	-	TGTGCCAGCAGTACTACCCCCAGAGGAGGAGCTTTCTTT	CASSTTPRGGAFF
TRBV19	-	TRBJ2-7	-	TGTGCCAGTAGTATCGGAGGTCTCTACGAGCAGTACTTC	CASSIGGLYEQYF
TRBV6-1	-	TRBJ2-7	-	TGTGCCACCCGGGGGCCACCCTCCCTCGAGCAGTACTTC	CATRGPPSLEQYF